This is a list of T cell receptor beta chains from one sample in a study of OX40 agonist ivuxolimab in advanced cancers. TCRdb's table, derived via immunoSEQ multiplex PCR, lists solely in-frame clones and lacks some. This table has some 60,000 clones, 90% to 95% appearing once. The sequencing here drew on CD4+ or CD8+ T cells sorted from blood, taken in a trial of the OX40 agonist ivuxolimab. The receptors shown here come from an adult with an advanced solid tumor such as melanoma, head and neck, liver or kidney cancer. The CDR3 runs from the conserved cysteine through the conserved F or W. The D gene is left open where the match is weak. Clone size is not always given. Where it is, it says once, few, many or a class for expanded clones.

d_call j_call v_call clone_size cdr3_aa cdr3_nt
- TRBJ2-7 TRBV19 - CASSIGDGYEQYF TGTGCCAGTAGTATAGGGGACGGGTACGAGCAGTACTTC
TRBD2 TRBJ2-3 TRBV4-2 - CASSPRTSGSRGDTQYF TGTGCCAGCAGCCCACGGACTAGCGGGAGTCGCGGAGATACGCAGTATTTT
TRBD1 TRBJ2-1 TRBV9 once CASSEGDRANEQFF TGTGCCAGCAGCGAGGGGGACAGGGCGAATGAGCAGTTCTTC
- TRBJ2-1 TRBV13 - CASSQPSGRYNEQFF TGTGCCAGCAGCCAGCCTTCGGGTCGATACAATGAGCAGTTCTTC
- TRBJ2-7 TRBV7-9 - CASSPDSSYEQYF TGTGCCAGCAGCCCCGACAGCTCCTACGAGCAGTACTTC
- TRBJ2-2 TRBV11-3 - CASSPYTGELFF TGTGCCAGCAGCCCTTACACCGGGGAGCTGTTTTTT
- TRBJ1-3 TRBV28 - CASSFMVDSSSGNTIYF TGTGCCAGCAGTTTCATGGTGGACAGCTCCTCTGGAAACACCATATATTTT
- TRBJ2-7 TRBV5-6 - CASSLGSHDEQYF TGTGCCAGCAGCTTGGGGTCTCACGACGAGCAGTACTTC
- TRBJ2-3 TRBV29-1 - CSLTADTQYF TGCAGCCTTACCGCAGATACGCAGTATTTT
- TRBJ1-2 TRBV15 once CATSRVSGRDYGYTF TGTGCCACCAGCAGAGTGTCGGGGCGCGACTATGGCTACACCTTC
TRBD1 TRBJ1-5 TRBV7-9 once CASSLTGVNQPQHF TGTGCCAGCAGCTTAACAGGGGTCAATCAGCCCCAGCATTTT
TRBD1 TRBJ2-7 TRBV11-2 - CASSLGTGLYEQYF TGTGCCAGCAGCTTAGGGACAGGTCTCTACGAGCAGTACTTC
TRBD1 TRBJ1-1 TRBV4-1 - CASSTSGTGFDTEAFF TGCGCCAGCAGCACCTCCGGGACAGGGTTCGACACTGAAGCTTTCTTT
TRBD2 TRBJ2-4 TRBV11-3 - CASSPWTSGPSYF TGTGCCAGCAGCCCCTGGACTAGCGGGCCGTCCTACTTC
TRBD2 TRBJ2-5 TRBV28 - CASSPRTSPTQYF TGTGCCAGCAGCCCCCGGACTAGCCCGACCCAGTACTTC
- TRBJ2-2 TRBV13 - CASSFFGELVSGELFF TGTGCCAGCAGCTTTTTCGGAGAACTAGTCTCCGGGGAGCTGTTTTTT
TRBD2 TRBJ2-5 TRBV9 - CASSSQTSGRAQETQYF TGTGCCAGCAGCTCTCAGACTAGCGGGAGAGCCCAAGAGACCCAGTACTTC
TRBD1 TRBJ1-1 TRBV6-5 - CASSFTDRGTEAFF TGTGCCAGCAGTTTCACAGACAGGGGCACTGAAGCTTTCTTT
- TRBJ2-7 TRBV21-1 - CASSKWLPRGYEQYF TGTGCCAGCAGCAAATGGCTTCCCAGGGGCTACGAGCAGTACTTC
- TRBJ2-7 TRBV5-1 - CASSVSSGFYEQYF TGCGCCAGCAGCGTCTCTTCAGGGTTCTACGAGCAGTACTTC
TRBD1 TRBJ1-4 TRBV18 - CASSPPGLGQLLPPNEKLFF TGTGCCAGCTCACCACCTGGCCTGGGACAGCTCCTGCCCCCGAATGAAAAACTGTTTTTT
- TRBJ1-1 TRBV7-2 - CASSLLYGNTMNTEAFF TGTGCCAGCAGCTTACTATACGGGAATACCATGAACACTGAAGCTTTCTTT
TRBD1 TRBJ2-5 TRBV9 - CASSPRTGRVGETQYF TGTGCCAGCAGCCCAAGGACAGGAAGGGTAGGAGAGACCCAGTACTTC
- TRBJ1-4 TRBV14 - CASSQGSGTHEKLFF TGTGCCAGCAGCCAAGGGTCAGGGACCCATGAAAAACTGTTTTTT
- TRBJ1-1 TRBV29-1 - CSVDYARMNTEAFF TGCAGCGTTGATTACGCGAGAATGAACACTGAAGCTTTCTTT
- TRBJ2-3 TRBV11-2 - CASSFPADLSTDTQYF TGTGCCAGCAGCTTTCCAGCGGATCTTAGCACAGATACGCAGTATTTT
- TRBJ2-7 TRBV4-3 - CASSQGRDTRFYEQYF TGCGCCAGCAGCCAAGGACGGGACACTCGATTCTACGAGCAGTACTTC
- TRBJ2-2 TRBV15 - CATSSRTETNTGELFF TGTGCCACCAGCAGCCGGACAGAAACGAACACCGGGGAGCTGTTTTTT
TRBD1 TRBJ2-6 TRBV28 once CASSPLPGQGGNVLTF TGTGCCAGCAGTCCATTACCCGGACAGGGCGGCAACGTCCTGACTTTC
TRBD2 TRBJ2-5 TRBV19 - CASSIVLAGETQYF TGTGCCAGTAGTATAGTACTAGCGGGGGAGACCCAGTACTTC
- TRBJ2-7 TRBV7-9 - CASSGPGLLYEQYF TGTGCCAGCAGCGGGCCGGGACTCCTCTACGAGCAGTACTTC
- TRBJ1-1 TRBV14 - CASSQDWRQVGNTEAFF TGTGCCAGCAGCCAAGATTGGCGACAGGTGGGGAACACTGAAGCTTTCTTT
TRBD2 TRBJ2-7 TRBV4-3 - CASSHGTSGTSYEQYF TGCGCCAGCAGCCATGGGACTAGCGGGACGTCCTACGAGCAGTACTTC
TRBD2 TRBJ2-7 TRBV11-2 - CASSLVPGLAGGPYEQYF TGTGCCAGCAGCTTAGTCCCGGGACTAGCGGGAGGGCCCTACGAGCAGTACTTC
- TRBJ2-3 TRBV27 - CASSPGRQSTDTQYF TGTGCCAGCAGTCCGGGACGGCAGTCCACAGATACGCAGTATTTT
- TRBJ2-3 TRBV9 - CASSVGGGFSTDTQYF TGTGCCAGCAGCGTAGGGGGCGGGTTTAGCACAGATACGCAGTATTTT
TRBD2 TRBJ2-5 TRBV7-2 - CASSSGLAGWGETQYF TGTGCCAGCAGCTCAGGACTAGCGGGATGGGGAGAGACCCAGTACTTC
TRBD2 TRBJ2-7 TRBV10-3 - CAISESSGRRAYEQYF TGTGCCATCAGTGAGTCTAGCGGGAGAAGGGCCTACGAGCAGTACTTC
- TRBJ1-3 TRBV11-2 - CASSLTLGGSGNTIYF TGTGCCAGCAGCTTAACGCTGGGGGGCTCTGGAAACACCATATATTTT
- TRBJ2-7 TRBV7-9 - CASSGLATYEQYF TGTGCCAGCAGCGGCCTGGCGACCTACGAGCAGTACTTC
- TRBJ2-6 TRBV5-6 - CASSLSSGANVLTF TGTGCCAGCAGCTTGTCGTCTGGGGCCAACGTCCTGACTTTC
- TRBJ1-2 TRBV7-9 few CASRTGSYGYTF TGTGCCAGCAGGACCGGCAGCTATGGCTACACCTTC
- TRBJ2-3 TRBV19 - CASSAGQSRVTDTQYF TGTGCCAGTAGTGCGGGACAGTCAAGGGTGACAGATACGCAGTATTTT
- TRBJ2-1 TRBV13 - CASSLVSYNEQFF TGTGCCAGCAGCTTAGTCTCCTACAATGAGCAGTTCTTC